This T cell receptor beta chain was retrieved from a study of blood T cell repertoires in COVID-19. Overall study context: In each case, the material was cDNA or gDNA derived from T cells, B-cell-depleted T cells, or PBMCs.

As originally analysed: Amplifying reference gene primers gave estimates of nucleated cell counts. The assay was immunoSEQ multiplex PCR, and TCRdb's table has in-frame clones only and misses some. D and trimming were read from the DNA, whereas the V and J calls and clone size are those reported in that table. The table has about 160,000 clones, around 84% seen once. The length of the CDR3 is 15 residues. The germline V and J ends were trimmed by 5 bases and 0 bases, with 8 bases remaining between them. Germline CDR1 MGHDK, CDR2 SYGVNS. The sequence was collected from a woman in her fifties or sixties with COVID-19, enrolled during active disease. The rearrangement uses TRBV25-1 and TRBJ1-6; no reliable D call. What was sequenced was peripheral blood. The CDR3: CASSSNSSYNSPLHF. The CDR3, as DNA: TGTGCCAGCAGTAGTAATAGCTCCTATAATTCACCCCTCCACTTT.